One sample yielded the 30 T cell receptor beta chains listed below, sequenced in a study of blood T cells in healthy people across ages (dated by TCRdb to about 2015). The library came from 5' RACE. Sequencing relied on an Illumina HiSeq 2500. The second PCR ran for about 6 to 12 cycles and used a J-beta primer mix along with a sample-barcoded 5' primer. In TCRdb, the public reads were trimmed at Q25 with fastp and aligned with MiXCR, with productive beta chains retained. Each record represents a unique CDR3 protein, reported with the most common genes and DNA among its rows. The sample profile shows some 1.6 million distinct CDR3 sequences; 30% to 35% of them were found once. The ten largest account for 11% of the sample. Sequenced input: blood. The receptors originated from a woman aged 30 to 39 in good health.

This clonotype has a single count. The V gene is TRBV12-3 or TRBV12-4, the J gene TRBJ2-3; perhaps TRBD2 as D (5 bases). V was trimmed by 1 base and J by 7 bases, leaving 9 bases between them. This CDR3 comprises 13 residues. The CDR3 nucleotides read TGTGCCAGCAGTTTAGGCGTAGCGCATACGCAGTATTTT. Its translation is CASSLGVAHTQYF.

This clonotype was seen more than once but under ten times. The gene calls are TRBV2 and TRBJ2-3; the D gene is possibly TRBD2 (5 bases). Germline lookup yields CDR1 SNHLY and CDR2 FYNNEI. Trimming took 6 bases from V and 3 from J, leaving 16 bases between them. There are 15 residues in the CDR3. The CDR3 loop is CASRDRLRGTDTQYF. CDR3 in DNA: TGTGCCAGCAGGGACCGTCTCCGGGGAACAGATACGCAGTATTTT. The whole variable domain, filled in from reference TRBV2 and TRBJ2-3, reads EPEVTQTPSHQVTQMGQEVILRCVPISNHLYFYWYRQILGQKVEFLVSFYNNEISEKSEIFDDQFSVERPDGSNFTLKIRSTKLEDSAMYFCASRDRLRGTDTQYFGPGTRLTVL.

In regard to this clonotype: One junction end disagrees with the germline gene, perhaps due to a read error. This chain joins TRBV5-6 and TRBJ1-1; 7 nucleotides align to TRBD1. The CDR3 covers 14 residues. The germline CDR1 and CDR2 sequences are SGHDT and YYEEEE. The chain's CDR3 is CACSLLSGGTEAFF. CDR3 nucleotides: TGTGCCTGCAGCTTGCTCTCAGGGGGCACTGAAGCTTTCTTT.

In this sample, this clonotype turned up a few times. The chain recombines TRBV10-3 with TRBJ2-2, with 10 bases fitting TRBD2. The length of the CDR3 is 16 residues. V gave up 2 bases and J gave up 3 bases; unmatched junction bases: 3. Germline V gene data show CDR1 as ENHRY and CDR2 as SYGVKD. The DNA for the CDR3 is TGTGCCATCAGTGAGCGCGGGACTAGCGACACCGGGGAGCTGTTTTTT. Protein product: CAISERGTSDTGELFF.

The CDR3 bases are TGTGCCAGCAGCCGATACGGACTGTACACTGAAGCTTTCTTT. Amino acid sequence: CASSRYGLYTEAFF. The chain has TRBV3-1 and TRBJ1-1; D is undetermined. V was clipped by 4 bases and J by 3 bases, with 12 bases between them. CDR3 length: 14 amino acids. Germline V gene sequence: CDR1 LGHDT, CDR2 YNNKEL (reference sequence).

This clonotype has just a few counts. This rearrangement joins TRBV7-9 to TRBJ1-2; tentative D call: TRBD1 (6 bases). Germline assignment: CDR1 SEHNR and CDR2 FQNEAQ (reference sequence). Trimming cost V 7 bases and J 3 bases, with 18 bases left between them. The CDR3 has 15 amino acids. The CDR3 reads CASKREGVGDYGYTF. The DNA of the CDR3 is TGTGCCAGCAAGAGGGAGGGGGTAGGGGACTATGGCTACACCTTC.

This chain links TRBV3-1 with TRBJ2-7; TRBD2 agrees at 8 bases. CDR1 and CDR2 from the germline V gene are LGHDT and YNNKEL (reference sequence). CDR3 length: 14 residues. As DNA, the CDR3 is TGTGCCAGCAGTCAAGGACTAGCAGGGTACGAGCAGTACGTC. Translated, it gives CASSQGLAGYEQYV.

This clonotype showed up just a few times. The chain employs TRBV27 and TRBJ1-4; no clear D gene. The V and J ends lost 3 bases and 8 bases respectively, with 10 bases between them. The CDR3 has 13 residues. Germline assignment: CDR1 MNHEY and CDR2 SMNVEV (reference sequence). The CDR3 spells CASSFGRGEKLFF. DNA of the CDR3: TGTGCCAGCAGTTTCGGGAGAGGCGAAAAACTGTTTTTT.

The J gene is TRBJ2-1, the V gene TRBV5-6; TRBD1 matches 9 bases. The J call is doubtful: the DNA matches TRBJ2-7 better. There are 13 residues in the CDR3. Germline V gene lookup returns CDR1 SGHDT and CDR2 YYEEEE. Written as DNA, the CDR3 is TGTGCCAGCAGCGGGGGGACAGGGCTCGAGCAGTACTTC. Translation: CASSGGTGLEQYF.

The chain has TRBV4-1 and TRBJ1-4; perhaps TRBD1 as D (5 bases). Germline CDR1 MGHRA, CDR2 YSYEKL. V was cut by 2 bases and J by 7 bases, with 20 bases left in between. This CDR3 has 17 amino acids. CDR3 amino acids: CASSQSRTSPTGEKLFF. CDR3 sequence (DNA): TGCGCCAGCAGCCAATCCAGGACAAGTCCAACGGGTGAAAAACTGTTTTTT.

The chain combines TRBV5-1 with TRBJ2-1, with 11 bases matching TRBD2. J lost 5 bases, V lost 0 bases, and 10 bases had no gene match. The CDR3 covers 18 residues. Germline CDR1 and CDR2: SGHRS and YFSETQ. The CDR3 is CASSLEYMGLADNNEQFF. The DNA for the CDR3 is TGCGCCAGCAGCTTGGAGTATATGGGACTAGCGGACAACAATGAGCAGTTCTTC.

This clonotype came up a few times. The chain recombines TRBV7-2 with TRBJ2-7; 8 bases match TRBD1. The V and J ends lost 7 bases and 5 bases, in that order; junction bases with no gene match: 16. CDR3 length equals 16 residues. Looked up from germline, CDR1 is SGHTA and CDR2 is FQGNSA. CDR3 region: CASTLPGGPEFDEQYF. The CDR3, as DNA: TGTGCCAGCACTCTTCCAGGGGGCCCAGAATTTGACGAGCAGTACTTC.

CDR3: CASSPTGTSRSGELFF. DNA for the CDR3: TGTGCCAGCAGCCCTACCGGGACTAGCCGCAGCGGGGAGCTGTTTTTT. The gene calls are TRBV11-2 and TRBJ2-2; 9 bases map to TRBD2. V lost 5 bases and J lost 7; bases outside the gene matches: 11. Germline V gives CDR1 SGHAT, CDR2 FQNNGV. The CDR3 has 16 amino acids.

J is TRBJ2-1 and V is TRBV28, with D maybe TRBD2 (5 bases). The CDR3 totals 14 residues. The ends were cut back, 8 bases at V and 4 bases at J, with 15 bases in the middle. Germline CDR1 reads MDHEN; CDR2 reads SYDVKM. CDR3 DNA sequence: TGTGCCAGCGTCGGGGAGAAGGGATACAATGAGCAGTTCTTC. It specifies CASVGEKGYNEQFF.

V usage is TRBV15 and J usage is TRBJ1-2, with 8 bases matching TRBD1. V gave up 8 bases and J gave up 0 bases; unmatched junction bases: 11. The germline V gene encodes CDR1 LNHNV and CDR2 YYDKDF (reference sequence). The CDR3 is made up of 16 amino acids. The CDR3 protein is CATGVGTGTANYGYTF. CDR3 sequence (DNA): TGTGCCACCGGCGTCGGGACAGGTACAGCTAACTATGGCTACACCTTC.

This clonotype was detected once. The chain links TRBV20-1 to TRBJ2-1; no reliable D call. CDR3 size: 10 residues. Germline CDR1 reads DFQATT; CDR2 reads SNEGSKA (reference sequence). V was clipped by 3 bases and J by 9 bases, with 6 bases between them. The CDR3 loop is CSASFSEQFF. Written as DNA, the CDR3 is TGCAGTGCTAGTTTCAGTGAGCAGTTCTTC.

The V call is TRBV30, the J call TRBJ2-7; tentative D call: TRBD1 (7 bases). The V gene's germline CDR1 is GTSNPN and CDR2 SVGIG (reference sequence). Trimming pared 0 bases from V and 4 bases from J, leaving 10 bases between. The length of the CDR3 is 13 residues. The CDR3 DNA reads TGTGCCTGGAGTGTCCCAGGGGGGTACGAGCAGTACTTC. Its translation: CAWSVPGGYEQYF. The full variable domain, its missing parts supplied by reference TRBV30 and TRBJ2-7, is SQTIHQWPATLVQPVGSPLSLECTVEGTSNPNLYWYRQAAGRGLQLLFYSVGIGQISSEVPQNLSASRPQDRQFILSSKKLLLSDSGFYLCAWSVPGGYEQYFGPGTRLTVT.

This clonotype has only a few counts. The genes are TRBV20-1 and TRBJ2-1; weak D call: TRBD2 (6 bases). V lost 7 bases, J lost 3 bases, and 16 bases lay in between. This CDR3 is built from 14 residues. The germline V gene encodes CDR1 DFQATT and CDR2 SNEGSKA (reference sequence). The CDR3 DNA follows: TGCAGTGGGGGGGTCTCCCTTGGCTACAATGAGCAGTTCTTC. Translated, it gives CSGGVSLGYNEQFF.

This chain joins TRBV5-1 and TRBJ2-1, with 14 nucleotides matching TRBD2. CDR1 is SGHRS and CDR2 is YFSETQ in the germline V gene. This CDR3 has 16 amino acids. V dropped 7 bases and J dropped 7; count of bases not matched to a gene: 10. CDR3 amino acids: CASSTSGRALGNEQFF. The DNA for the CDR3 is TGCGCCAGCTCGACTAGCGGGAGGGCGTTGGGAAATGAGCAGTTCTTC.

This clonotype has just a few counts. The V gene is TRBV10-3, the J gene TRBJ1-5; 8 positions agree with TRBD1. The length of the CDR3 is 15 residues. Germline V gene lookup returns CDR1 ENHRY and CDR2 SYGVKD. The V gene end was trimmed by 6 bases and the J gene end by 3 bases; junction bases not matched to a gene: 7. The CDR3 nucleotides are TGTGCCATCAGCCCTGGGGACAGGAACAATCAGCCCCAGCATTTT. Translation: CAISPGDRNNQPQHF.

This sequence joins TRBV9 and TRBJ2-5; D possibly matches TRBD1 or TRBD2 (5 bases each). The CDR3 has 14 residues. Trimming left V 3 bases short and J 5 bases short, with 14 bases between. Germline lookup yields CDR1 SGDLS and CDR2 YYNGEE. The CDR3 reads CASSGDAPGETQYF. For the CDR3, the DNA is TGTGCCAGCAGCGGGGACGCACCGGGGGAGACCCAGTACTTC.

This sequence joins TRBV12-3 or TRBV12-4 and TRBJ1-5, with a possible D match to TRBD1 (6 bases). Trimming took 6 bases from V and 0 from J, leaving 12 bases between them. The CDR3 loop spans 15 amino acids. CDR3 in DNA: TGTGCCAGCAGCAAAAACAGGGATAGCAATCAGCCCCAGCATTTT. Its protein product is CASSKNRDSNQPQHF.

A note on this clonotype: A much larger clone lies a single base off, so this may be a read error. V and J are TRBV4-2 and TRBJ2-4; 8 positions match TRBD1. The CDR3 runs 15 residues. Trimming took 2 bases from V and 13 from J; bases not matched to a gene: 13. Germline lookup yields CDR1 LGHNA and CDR2 YNFKEQ. The CDR3 region is CASSQPGQDSYVQYF. CDR3 coding DNA: TGTGCCAGCAGCCAACCGGGACAGGACTCCTACGTGCAGTACTTC.

The chain links TRBV9 to TRBJ2-1, with 12 bases matching TRBD2. The germline gives CDR1 SGDLS, CDR2 YYNGEE. V lost 3 bases to trimming and J lost 5 bases; unmatched junction nucleotides: 3. This CDR3 region has 15 residues. Here the CDR3 reads CASSDPSGGDNEQFF. The CDR3 nucleotides are TGTGCCAGCAGCGACCCTAGCGGGGGGGACAATGAGCAGTTCTTC.

This clonotype was seen once. Given a much more abundant clone one base away, this may be a read error. The conserved closing phenylalanine or tryptophan is absent in this CDR3, likely reflecting a read error. The V gene is TRBV2, the J gene TRBJ2-1; TRBD2 agrees at 10 bases. The CDR3 is 13 residues long. V shed 7 bases, J shed 7 bases, and the junction held 4 bases outside the gene matches. Germline CDR1 reads SNHLY; CDR2 reads FYNNEI. In DNA form, the CDR3 reads TGTGCCAGCACTAGCGGGGGTAGTAATGAGCAGTTCGTC. Its protein is CASTSGGSNEQFV.

The chain is built from TRBV18 and TRBJ2-1; 8 bases are a match to TRBD2. Germline CDR1 reads KGHSH; CDR2 reads LQKENI. Trimming removed 2 bases from V and 10 bases from J; junction bases left unmatched: 10. CDR3 size: 15 residues. This CDR3 reads CASSPSGRAGGEQFF. The DNA of the CDR3 is TGTGCCAGCTCACCATCCGGGAGGGCGGGGGGAGAGCAGTTCTTC.

V usage is TRBV2 and J usage is TRBJ2-3; TRBD2 agrees at 10 bases. Germline trimming cut 10 bases from V and 6 bases from J; bases unmatched to any gene: 10. The CDR3 loop spans 14 amino acids. CDR1 and CDR2 (germline): SNHLY, FYNNEI. DNA of the CDR3: TGTGCCACCAGGGGGGGGACTAGCGCCGATACGCAGTATTTT. Its protein product is CATRGGTSADTQYF.

The chain couples TRBV20-1 to TRBJ1-1, with D possibly being TRBD1 (6 bases). Germline V lookup: CDR1 DFQATT, CDR2 SNEGSKA (reference sequence). V lost 6 bases and J 2 bases, leaving 16 bases between the germline ends. There are 14 residues in the CDR3. The CDR3 DNA reads as TGCAGTGCCAAAAGCGGACAGATTAACACTGAAGCTTTCTTT. Its protein product is CSAKSGQINTEAFF.

The chain combines TRBV12-3 or TRBV12-4 with TRBJ1-1; D is uncertain. Trimming took 5 bases from V and 3 from J, leaving 10 bases between them. The CDR3 contains 13 residues. CDR3 nucleotides: TGTGCCAGCAGTCTACAGTCTTACACTGAAGCTTTCTTT. Amino acids: CASSLQSYTEAFF.

As to this clonotype: Being one base from a much bigger clone, this may be a read error. V gene TRBV7-2 combines with J gene TRBJ2-1, with 7 bases identical to TRBD2. Germline CDR1 and CDR2: SGHTA and FQGNSA. This CDR3 spans 16 amino acids. CDR3 loop: CAGSWAVSSGYNEQFF. In DNA form, the CDR3 reads TGTGCCGGCAGCTGGGCCGTTTCTAGCGGTTACAATGAGCAGTTCTTC.